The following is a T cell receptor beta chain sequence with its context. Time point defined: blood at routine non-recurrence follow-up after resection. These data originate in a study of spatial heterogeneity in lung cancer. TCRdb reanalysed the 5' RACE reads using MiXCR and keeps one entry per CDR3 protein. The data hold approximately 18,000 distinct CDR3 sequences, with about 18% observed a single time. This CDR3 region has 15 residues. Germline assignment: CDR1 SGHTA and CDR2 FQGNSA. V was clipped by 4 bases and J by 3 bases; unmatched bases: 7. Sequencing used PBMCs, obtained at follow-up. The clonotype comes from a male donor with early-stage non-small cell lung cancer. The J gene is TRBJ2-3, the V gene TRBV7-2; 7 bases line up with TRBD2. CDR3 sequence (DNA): TGTGCCAGCAGCTCAAATGGGGGGGGTACAGATACGCAGTATTTT. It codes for CASSSNGGGTDTQYF.